This passage covers 14 T cell receptor beta chains from one sample sequenced in a study of chemoradiotherapy in HPV16-positive cancers. The table came from immunoSEQ multiplex PCR; TCRdb's copy has only in-frame clones and leaves some out. Altogether about 35,000 clones are present, around 92% being singletons, with the ten largest covering roughly 3.6%. Sequencing used blood, obtained from a patient who underwent chemoradiotherapy. These receptors were taken from a human donor with HPV-associated anogenital cancer.

The chain uses TRBV7-3 and TRBJ2-7, with D perhaps TRBD1 (5 bases). The CDR3 runs to 13 residues. V was cut by 2 bases and J by 6 bases, with 11 bases left in between. Germline V gene sequence: CDR1 SGHTA, CDR2 FQGTGA. The CDR3 DNA reads as TGTGCCAGCAGCTTATCAAGGGGTACCGAGCAGTACTTC. This encodes CASSLSRGTEQYF.

V and J are TRBV19 and TRBJ2-1; 12 bases are shared with TRBD2. There are 15 residues in the CDR3. Germline lookup yields CDR1 LNHDA and CDR2 SQIVND (reference sequence). J lost 9 bases, V lost 3 bases, and 6 bases had no gene match. The CDR3 loop reads CASSITSGGTAEQFF. The CDR3 DNA is TGTGCCAGTAGTATTACTAGCGGGGGGACCGCTGAGCAGTTCTTC.

The V gene is TRBV7-9, the J gene TRBJ2-1; no definite D call. Deletions cut 5 bases from V and 7 bases from J, with 24 bases between. From germline, CDR1 is SEHNR and CDR2 FQNEAQ (reference sequence). The CDR3 is 17 amino acids. This chain's CDR3 is CASSHRQTQKTENEQFF. DNA of the CDR3: TGTGCCAGCAGCCATCGTCAGACACAGAAAACAGAAAATGAGCAGTTCTTC.

V and J are TRBV11-3 and TRBJ2-7; D gene ambiguous. Germline V lookup: CDR1 SGHNT, CDR2 YENEEA. The V end was cut by 5 bases, the J end by 0 bases, with 14 bases between. The CDR3 is 15 amino acids. The CDR3 loop reads CASSPSSWTSYEQYF. The CDR3 DNA reads as TGTGCCAGCAGCCCGTCCTCCTGGACCTCCTACGAGCAGTACTTC.

The genes are TRBV5-1 and TRBJ1-1; D may be TRBD1 (6 bases). Germline V CDR1 and CDR2: SGHRS, YFSETQ. The V gene lost 5 bases and the J gene lost 1 base, with 24 bases spanning the gap. This CDR3 contains 18 residues. As DNA, the CDR3 is TGCGCCAGCAGGGACCGCGGGGGCAGGGACACCCCGAACACTGAAGCTTTCTTT. Translating it yields CASRDRGGRDTPNTEAFF.

This chain uses TRBV5-1 with TRBJ2-7, with 9 bases that match TRBD1. The CDR3 is 15 amino acids. The trim removed 4 bases at V and 2 bases at J, leaving 7 bases unmatched. Germline CDR1 is SGHRS and CDR2 is YFSETQ. The CDR3 DNA sequence: TGCGCCAGCAGCCAGGCCGGGACAGGGACCTACGAGCAGTACTTC. Protein: CASSQAGTGTYEQYF.

CDR3 DNA: TGTGCCAGCTCACCACCTACCTTGGGGCCCTCCTACAATGAGCAGTTCTTC. It yields the protein CASSPPTLGPSYNEQFF. V gene TRBV18 combines with J gene TRBJ2-1; TRBD1 is a possible D gene (5 bases). V was clipped by 0 bases and J by 0 bases, with 12 bases between them. There are 17 residues in the CDR3. Germline V lookup: CDR1 KGHSH, CDR2 LQKENI.

V gene TRBV7-9 combines with J gene TRBJ2-3, with TRBD2 matching over 11 bases. Germline trimming cut 5 bases from V and 0 bases from J; bases unmatched to any gene: 10. This CDR3 is built from 18 residues. Per the germline V gene, CDR1 is SEHNR and CDR2 is FQNEAQ (reference sequence). CDR3 sequence (DNA): TGTGCCAGCAGCCAGGGACTAGCGGATCCTTTTAGCACAGATACGCAGTATTTT. Encoded protein: CASSQGLADPFSTDTQYF.

The chain joins TRBV7-2 to TRBJ1-3, with a weak D call TRBD1 (5 bases). Trimming pared 4 bases from V and 0 bases from J, leaving 13 bases between. Germline CDR1 and CDR2: SGHTA and FQGNSA. This CDR3 spans 16 amino acids. CDR3 in amino acids: CASSSTTAISGNTIYF. The CDR3 region has the DNA TGTGCCAGCAGCTCAACGACAGCCATCTCTGGAAACACCATATATTTT.

This chain links TRBV6-5 with TRBJ1-1, with 7 nucleotides matching TRBD1. This CDR3 is 14 amino acids long. Germline trimming cut 10 bases from V and 0 bases from J; bases unmatched to any gene: 8. Germline CDR1 MNHEY, CDR2 SVGAGI. The DNA of the CDR3 is TGTGCCAATTGGACAGGCCAGATGAACACTGAAGCTTTCTTT. It encodes CANWTGQMNTEAFF.

The chain couples TRBV7-9 to TRBJ2-1; TRBD2 might be the D (6 bases). Germline CDR1 and CDR2: SEHNR and FQNEAQ (reference sequence). The CDR3 is 19 residues long. V lost 1 base and J 0 bases, leaving 19 bases between the germline ends. The CDR3 nucleotides are TGTGCCAGCAGCTTAGGATCCCCTGGGAGGAAAAGCTCCTACAATGAGCAGTTCTTC. Translated: CASSLGSPGRKSSYNEQFF. The full variable domain, completed using reference TRBV7-9 and TRBJ2-1, is DTGVSQNPRHKITKRGQNVTFRCDPISEHNRLYWYRQTLGQGPEFLTYFQNEAQLEKSRLLSDRFSAERPKGSFSTLEIQRTEQGDSAMYLCASSLGSPGRKSSYNEQFFGPGTRLTVL.

The chain combines TRBV18 with TRBJ1-1; 8 bases fit TRBD1. This CDR3 has 16 amino acids. Germline CDR1 reads KGHSH; CDR2 reads LQKENI. The junction had 10 bases not matched to a gene; V was cut back by 0 bases and J by 7 bases. CDR3 sequence reads: CASSPPPRGQGIEAFF. Written as DNA, the CDR3 is TGTGCCAGCTCACCACCGCCCAGAGGACAGGGTATTGAAGCTTTCTTT.

The V and J genes are TRBV5-1 and TRBJ2-7; D is perhaps TRBD1 (5 bases). The germline V and J ends were trimmed by 3 bases and 1 base, with 11 bases remaining between them. The CDR3 is 14 residues long. Germline CDR1 reads SGHRS; CDR2 reads YFSETQ. The CDR3 protein is CASSWTTTSYEQYF. CDR3 nucleotides: TGCGCCAGCAGCTGGACAACCACTTCCTACGAGCAGTACTTC.

The rearrangement joins TRBV30 to TRBJ1-1; no clear D gene. V lost 3 bases and J 0 bases, leaving 8 bases between the germline ends. Germline V gene lookup returns CDR1 GTSNPN and CDR2 SVGIG (reference sequence). CDR3 size: 13 residues. CDR3 nucleotide sequence: TGTGCCTGGAGGTCGGGCATGAACACTGAAGCTTTCTTT. Amino acid sequence: CAWRSGMNTEAFF.